The 2 T cell receptor beta chains given below trace back to one sample, sequenced in a study of CD8+ T cells in alopecia areata (dated by TCRdb to 2016 to 2019). Cells from mouse cutaneous lymph nodes were pooled, stained for CD4, CD8alpha, NKG2D, NKG2ACE and other markers, and then sorted on a BD Influx. Libraries were constructed by the immunoSEQ multiplex PCR assay. To provide template for TCR sequencing, every sample had RNA extracted and reverse transcribed into cDNA. TCRdb provides this immuneACCESS table in a form limited to in-frame rearrangements. Some clones are lacking; in checked studies, under half of them reflect an unresolved V gene, and why the rest are absent is not known. The table notes approximately 300,000 clones here, none of them singletons. The ten most abundant clones make up about 1.2% of the sample. Sequenced sample: CD4+ T cells sorted from a lymph node. Receptors were obtained from a C3H/HeJ mouse with alopecia areata. Mice of this strain bear MHC haplotype H2-k.

Regarding this clone: Mouse gene names and germline throughout. The read falls 4 residues short of the CDR3 end, and the missing part is taken from the germline J gene. The chain carries TRBV19 and TRBJ1-1, with TRBD1 matching 9 bases. Germline V lookup: CDR1 FNHDT, CDR2 SITEND (reference sequence). CDR3 size: 13 residues. Here the CDR3 reads CASSPGTGSEVFF. The CDR3 DNA, read in part, is TGTGCCAGCAGTCCGGGGACAGGGTCA.

This clone appeared a few times. Mouse gene names apply. With the read ending 4 residues before the CDR3 end, the germline J gene is used to fill in that end. The J gene is TRBJ2-5, the V gene TRBV19; 10 bases agree with TRBD2. Germline CDR1 and CDR2: FNHDT and SITEND (reference sequence). The V gene end was trimmed by 0 bases and the J gene end by 2 bases; junction bases not matched to a gene: 0. This CDR3 has 15 residues. The CDR3 bases that were read are TGTGCCAGCAGTATAGACTGGGGGGGCCAAGAC. Its translation: CASSIDWGGQD. The complete CDR3 reads CASSIDWGGQDTQYF.